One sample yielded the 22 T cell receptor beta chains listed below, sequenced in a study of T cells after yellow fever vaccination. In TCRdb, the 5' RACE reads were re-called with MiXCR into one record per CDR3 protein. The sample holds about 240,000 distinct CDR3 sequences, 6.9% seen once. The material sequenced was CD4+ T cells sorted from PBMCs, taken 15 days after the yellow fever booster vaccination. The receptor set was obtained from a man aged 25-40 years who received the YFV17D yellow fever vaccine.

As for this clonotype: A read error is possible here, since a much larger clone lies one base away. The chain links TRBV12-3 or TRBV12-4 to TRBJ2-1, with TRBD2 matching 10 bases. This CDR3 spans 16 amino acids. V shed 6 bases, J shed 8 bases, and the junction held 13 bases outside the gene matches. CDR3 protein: CASSRPSSGRSDEQFF. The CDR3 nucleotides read TGTGCCAGCAGCCGACCTTCTAGCGGGAGAAGCGATGAGCAGTTCTTC.

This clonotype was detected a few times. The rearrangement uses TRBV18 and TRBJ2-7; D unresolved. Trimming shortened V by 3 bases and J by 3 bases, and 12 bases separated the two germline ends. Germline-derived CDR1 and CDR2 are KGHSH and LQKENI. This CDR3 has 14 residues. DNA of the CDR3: TGTGCCAGCTCACCTTCTTCTACCGTCTACGAGCAGTACTTC. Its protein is CASSPSSTVYEQYF.

The CDR3 region has the DNA TGCAGTGCTAGAGGTCCGGGGGTTTACTACAATGAGCAGTTCTTC. Translating it yields CSARGPGVYYNEQFF. This chain links TRBV20-1 with TRBJ2-1, with a tentative D call TRBD2 (6 bases). Trimming took off 1 base at V and 3 bases at J, with 13 bases between the two ends. Germline lookup yields CDR1 DFQATT and CDR2 SNEGSKA (reference sequence). CDR3 size: 15 residues.

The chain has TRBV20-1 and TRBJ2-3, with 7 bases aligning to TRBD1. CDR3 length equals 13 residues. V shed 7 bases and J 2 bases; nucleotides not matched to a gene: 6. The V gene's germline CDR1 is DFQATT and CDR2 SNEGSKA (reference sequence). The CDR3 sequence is CSVTQGVTDTQYF. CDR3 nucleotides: TGCAGTGTGACCCAGGGGGTCACAGATACGCAGTATTTT.

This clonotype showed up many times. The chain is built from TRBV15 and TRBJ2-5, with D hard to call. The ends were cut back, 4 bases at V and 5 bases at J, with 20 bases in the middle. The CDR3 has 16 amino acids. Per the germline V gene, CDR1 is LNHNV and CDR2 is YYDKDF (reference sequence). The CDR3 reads CATSISPRKGRETQYF. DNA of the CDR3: TGTGCCACCAGCATCTCCCCCAGGAAAGGACGGGAGACCCAGTACTTC.

CDR3 bases: TGCAGCGGAAGATCGGATACGCAGTATTTT. Translated: CSGRSDTQYF. The V and J genes are TRBV29-1 and TRBJ2-3; D unresolved. Germline assignment: CDR1 SQVTM and CDR2 ANQGSEA. There are 10 residues in the CDR3. The V end was cut by 7 bases, the J end by 6 bases, with 8 bases between.

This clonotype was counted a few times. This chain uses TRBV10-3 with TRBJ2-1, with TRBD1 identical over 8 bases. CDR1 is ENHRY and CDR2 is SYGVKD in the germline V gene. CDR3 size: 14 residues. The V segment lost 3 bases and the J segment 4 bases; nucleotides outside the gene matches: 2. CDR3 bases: TGTGCCATCAGTGAACAGGGGGAATACAATGAGCAGTTCTTC. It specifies CAISEQGEYNEQFF.

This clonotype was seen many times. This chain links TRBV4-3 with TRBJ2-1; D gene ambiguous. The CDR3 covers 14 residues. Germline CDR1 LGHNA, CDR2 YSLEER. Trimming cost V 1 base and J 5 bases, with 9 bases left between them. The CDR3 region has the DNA TGCGCCAGCAGCCAAGTACGCGGTAACAATGAGCAGTTCTTC. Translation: CASSQVRGNNEQFF.

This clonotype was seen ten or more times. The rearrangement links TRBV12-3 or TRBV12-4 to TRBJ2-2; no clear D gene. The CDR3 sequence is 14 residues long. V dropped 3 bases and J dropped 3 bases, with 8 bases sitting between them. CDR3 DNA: TGTGCCAGCAGTTTCTCCAGCTACACCGGGGAGCTGTTTTTT. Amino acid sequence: CASSFSSYTGELFF.

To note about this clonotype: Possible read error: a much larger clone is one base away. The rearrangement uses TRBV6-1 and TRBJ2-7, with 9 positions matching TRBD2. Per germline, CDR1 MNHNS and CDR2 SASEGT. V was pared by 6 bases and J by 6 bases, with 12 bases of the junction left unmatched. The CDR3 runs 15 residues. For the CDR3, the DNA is TGTGCCAGCAGGGGGAAAGGACTAGCGCGAGCCGAGCAGTACTTC. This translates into CASRGKGLARAEQYF.

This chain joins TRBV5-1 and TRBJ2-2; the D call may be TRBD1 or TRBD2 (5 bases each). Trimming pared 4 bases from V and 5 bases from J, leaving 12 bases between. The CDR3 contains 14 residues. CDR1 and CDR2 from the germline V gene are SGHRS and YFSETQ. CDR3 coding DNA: TGCGCCAGCAGCCGGGGACGCACTACCGGGGAGCTGTTTTTT. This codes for CASSRGRTTGELFF.

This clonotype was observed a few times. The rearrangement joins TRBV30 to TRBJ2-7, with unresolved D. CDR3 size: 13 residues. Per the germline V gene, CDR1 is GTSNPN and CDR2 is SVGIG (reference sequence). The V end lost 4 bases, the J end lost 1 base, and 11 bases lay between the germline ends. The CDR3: CAWKAKLSYEQYF. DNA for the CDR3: TGTGCCTGGAAGGCCAAACTATCCTACGAGCAGTACTTC.

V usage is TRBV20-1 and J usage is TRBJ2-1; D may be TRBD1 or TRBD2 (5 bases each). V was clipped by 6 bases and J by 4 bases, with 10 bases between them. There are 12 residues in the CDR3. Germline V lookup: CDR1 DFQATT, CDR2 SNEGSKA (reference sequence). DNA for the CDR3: TGCAGTGCGGGGGATTTGTACAATGAGCAGTTCTTC. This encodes CSAGDLYNEQFF.

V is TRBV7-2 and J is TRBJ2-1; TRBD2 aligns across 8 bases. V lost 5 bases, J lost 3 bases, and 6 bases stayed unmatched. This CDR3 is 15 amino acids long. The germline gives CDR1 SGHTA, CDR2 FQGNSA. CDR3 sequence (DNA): TGTGCCAGCAGCCCGGAGACTAGCGACTACAATGAGCAGTTCTTC. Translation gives CASSPETSDYNEQFF.

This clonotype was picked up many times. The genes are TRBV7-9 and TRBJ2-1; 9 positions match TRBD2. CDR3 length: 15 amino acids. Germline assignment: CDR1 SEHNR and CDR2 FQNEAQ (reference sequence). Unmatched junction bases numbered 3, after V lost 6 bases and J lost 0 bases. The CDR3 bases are TGTGCCAGCAGATATAGCGGGAGCTCCTACAATGAGCAGTTCTTC. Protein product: CASRYSGSSYNEQFF.

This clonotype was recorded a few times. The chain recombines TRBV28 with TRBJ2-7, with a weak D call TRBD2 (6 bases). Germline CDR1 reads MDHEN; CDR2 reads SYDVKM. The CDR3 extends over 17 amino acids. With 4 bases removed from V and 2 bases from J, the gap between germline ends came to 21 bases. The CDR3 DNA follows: TGTGCCAGCAGTTCCCCCGGGACTTACGAGACACCCTACGAGCAGTACTTC. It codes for CASSSPGTYETPYEQYF.

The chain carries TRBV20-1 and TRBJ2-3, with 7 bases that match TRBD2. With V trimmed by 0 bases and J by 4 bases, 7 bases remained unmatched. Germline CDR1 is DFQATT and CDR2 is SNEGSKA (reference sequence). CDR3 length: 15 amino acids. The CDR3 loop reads CSARDLLASPDTQYF. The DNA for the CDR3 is TGCAGTGCTAGAGACCTACTAGCGTCGCCAGATACGCAGTATTTT.

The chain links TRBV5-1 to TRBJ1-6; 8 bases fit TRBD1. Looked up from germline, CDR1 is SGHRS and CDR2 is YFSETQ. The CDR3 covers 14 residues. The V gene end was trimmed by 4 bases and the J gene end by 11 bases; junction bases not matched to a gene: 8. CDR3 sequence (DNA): TGCGCCAGCAGCCTTCAGGGGGCGGATACACCCCTCCACTTT. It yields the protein CASSLQGADTPLHF.

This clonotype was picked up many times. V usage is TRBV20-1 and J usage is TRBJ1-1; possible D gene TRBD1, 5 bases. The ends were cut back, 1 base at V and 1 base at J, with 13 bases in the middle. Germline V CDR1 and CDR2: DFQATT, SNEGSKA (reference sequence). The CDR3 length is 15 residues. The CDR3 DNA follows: TGCAGTGCTAGAGCAGCAGGTGGGGGGAACACTGAAGCTTTCTTT. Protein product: CSARAAGGGNTEAFF.

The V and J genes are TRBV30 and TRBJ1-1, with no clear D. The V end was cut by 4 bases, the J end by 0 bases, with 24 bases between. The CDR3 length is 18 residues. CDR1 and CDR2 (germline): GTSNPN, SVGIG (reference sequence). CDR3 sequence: CAWKEDLLGRHMNTEAFF. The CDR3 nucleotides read TGTGCCTGGAAAGAAGACCTCCTTGGCAGACACATGAACACTGAAGCTTTCTTT.

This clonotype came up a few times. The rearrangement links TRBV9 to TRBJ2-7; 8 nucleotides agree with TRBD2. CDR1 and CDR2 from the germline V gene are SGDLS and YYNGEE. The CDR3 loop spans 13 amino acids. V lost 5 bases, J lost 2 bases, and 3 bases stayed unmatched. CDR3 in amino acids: CASSWGLAYEQYF. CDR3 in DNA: TGTGCCAGCAGTTGGGGACTAGCCTACGAGCAGTACTTC.

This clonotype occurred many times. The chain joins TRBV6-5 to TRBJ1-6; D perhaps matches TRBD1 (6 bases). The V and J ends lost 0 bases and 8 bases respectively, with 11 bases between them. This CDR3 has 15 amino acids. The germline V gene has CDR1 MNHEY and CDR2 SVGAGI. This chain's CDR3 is CASSYSGRGDSPLHF. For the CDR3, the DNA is TGTGCCAGCAGTTACTCCGGCAGGGGTGATTCACCCCTCCACTTT.